The clone carrying this T cell receptor beta chain was seen only a few times. The antigen is undetermined. Germline assignment: CDR1 SQVTM and CDR2 ANQGSEA. This CDR3 is built from 12 residues. The trim removed 7 bases at V and 5 bases at J, leaving 5 bases unmatched. Individually, cDNA molecules had unique molecular identifiers attached to them. TCRdb fed the 5' RACE reads into MiXCR, producing one record per CDR3 protein. The repertoire consists of about 69,000 distinct CDR3 sequences, with roughly 13% occurring once and the leading ten covering roughly 13%. The entry originates in a study of early T cells in non-severe SARS-CoV-2 infection. Study outcomes and limitations: Anti-spike CD8 responses were favored in VDJdb matching, and private and CD4 specificities were missed.

This clonotype originated in an adult who was a healthcare worker with PCR-confirmed SARS-CoV-2 infection or an uninfected control (not recorded which). The V gene is TRBV29-1, the J gene TRBJ2-5; 9 positions agree with TRBD1. What was sequenced was whole blood. CDR3 DNA sequence: TGCAGCGACTCGACAGGGGGGGAGACCCAGTACTTC. Translation gives CSDSTGGETQYF.